The rows below give T cell receptor beta chains drawn from one sample of a study of blood T cell repertoires in COVID-19. Sequenced by immunoSEQ multiplex PCR; TCRdb stores in-frame clones only, minus some. Of about 220,000 clones in the sample, around 88% were seen once. The specimen sequenced was PBMCs or T cells enriched from blood (not recorded which). These receptors were obtained from a woman in her forties with acute COVID-19. CDR3s include the opening cysteine and the closing phenylalanine or tryptophan.

V gene | CDR3 protein
TRBV2 | CASSAGTGVSNGYTF
TRBV30 | CAWSPGGRQPQHF
TRBV6-4 | CASSEREGNEQFF
TRBV4-3 | CASSQDWGQVTDTQYF
TRBV11-3 | CASSLVSGQGTGELFF
TRBV7-9 | CASSLVGVTSGQETQYF
TRBV7-2 | CASSLRTLAGGPNDEQFF
TRBV5-1 | CASSPPGLVIGDEQFF
TRBV5-4 | CASSLGAPGGYNEQFF
TRBV13 | CASSTHSGNVYEQYF
TRBV7-2 | CASSLVGGGNNEQFF
TRBV2 | CASSNLGQENTEAFF
TRBV28 | CASSTPVLEKLFF
TRBV7-6 | CASSAWTSGGDTQYF
TRBV28 | CASSLDHRTGYNEQFF
TRBV29-1 | CSVLGQGSNQPQHF
TRBV19 | CASSSSGRPSYNEQFF
TRBV12-5 | CASGPTGMSSYNEQFF
TRBV5-1 | CASSVGKGNEKLFF
TRBV29-1 | CSVRDRAYNEQFF
TRBV4-1 | CASSPYGTENSGNTIYF
TRBV7-8 | CASSLVPSGAYNEQFF
TRBV5-1 | CASSSGLAGINEQFF
TRBV10-3 | CAIRTTGTNYGYTF
TRBV27 | CASSRQGPSSYEQYF
TRBV7-2 | CASSPETGKNTEAFF
TRBV10-3 | CAIRGGGSDTQYF
TRBV4-3 | CASSQDLGGAGGYTF
TRBV5-6 | CASSLRGTANTEAFF
TRBV7-2 | CASSRTRDRQETQYF
TRBV18 | CASSQERGTGNPSNEKLFF
TRBV24-1 | CATSDTDRANYGYTF
TRBV5-8 | CASSFSTASPRGYGYTF
TRBV30 | CAWSSHLYGSIYF
TRBV7-9 | CASSSQTGGRSEAFF
TRBV6-5 | CASSYSRGNQPQHF
TRBV6-5 | CASTPGQGFRAFF
TRBV4-2 | CASTETNRGQGRSFGYTF
TRBV7-2 | CASSLASGGNIQYF
TRBV19 | CASSPPAGGIGNEQFF
TRBV15 | CATSSRDIEYGYTF
TRBV4-3 | CASSQDLAGQGGYGYTF
TRBV5-5 | CASSSWEGVGTEAFF
TRBV7-2 | CASSPDRGRTDTQYF
TRBV5-1 | CASSPDRGYYEQYF
TRBV10-2 | CASSASGAGEQFF
TRBV11-2 | CASSHGQGGGYGYTF
TRBV11-2 | CASGKDRVNEKLFF
TRBV7-2 | CASSPSTGDGYTF
TRBV9 | CASSPRGAGITGELFF